A single sample is the source of the 17 T cell receptor beta chains below, sequenced in a study of Graves' ophthalmopathy and Graves' hyperthyroidism. The authors amplified TCR beta CDR3 regions from RNA transcripts. Scientists carried out first-round RT-PCR using HTBI primers and then a second-round multiplex PCR. MiXCR, run by TCRdb on the multiplex PCR reads, gives a single entry per CDR3 protein. The repertoire holds about 340,000 distinct CDR3 sequences, with around a sixth as singletons. Specimen: peripheral blood. These receptors all come from an adult man with Graves' ophthalmopathy.

The table lists this clonotype with many counts. A read error may produce the germline difference seen at one junction end. The J gene is TRBJ1-5, the V gene TRBV28; D call uncertain. CDR1 MDHEN and CDR2 SYDVKM come from the germline V gene. The CDR3 covers 15 residues. The CDR3 sequence: CASSRSLNSDQPQHF. CDR3 DNA sequence: TGTGCCAGCAGCCGGTCGCTGAATAGCGATCAGCCCCAGCATTTT. The variable domain in full, with the rest retrieved from reference TRBV28 and TRBJ1-5, is DVKVTQSSRYLVKRTGEKVFLECVQDMDHENMFWYRQDPGLGLRLIYFSYDVKMKEKGDIPEGYSVSREKKERFSLILESASTNQTSMYLCASSRSLNSDQPQHFGDGTRLSIL.

This clonotype was observed at least ten times. A much larger clonotype is one base distant, so this may be a read error. V gene TRBV7-3 combines with J gene TRBJ2-7; 8 nucleotides agree with TRBD2. In germline, CDR1 is SGHTA, CDR2 FQGTGA. The ends lost 4 bases at V and 6 bases at J; junction bases unmatched: 17. This CDR3 region has 17 residues. The CDR3: CASSSTPGTRVPPEQYF. CDR3 coding DNA: TGTGCCAGCAGCTCAACACCCGGGACTAGGGTTCCTCCCGAGCAGTACTTC.

This clonotype was counted ten times or more. V usage is TRBV30 and J usage is TRBJ2-5; D unclear. Deletions cut 3 bases from V and 1 base from J, with 9 bases between. The length of the CDR3 is 13 residues. CDR1 and CDR2 from the germline V gene are GTSNPN and SVGIG (reference sequence). The CDR3, as DNA: TGTGCCTGGAGGGAAAGGGCCCAAGAGACCCAGTACTTC. It yields the protein CAWRERAQETQYF.

At least ten counts were recorded for this clonotype. The chain's CDR3 is CASSLYPSGGRLTGEQYF. As DNA, the CDR3 is TGCGCCAGCAGCTTGTACCCTAGCGGGGGGCGGCTGACCGGCGAGCAGTACTTC. The J gene is TRBJ2-7, the V gene TRBV5-1, with 11 bases fitting TRBD2. This CDR3 is 18 amino acids long. The junction had 15 bases not matched to a gene; V was cut back by 1 base and J by 6 bases. The germline V gene encodes CDR1 SGHRS and CDR2 YFSETQ.

This clonotype occurred many times. This chain links TRBV12-3 or TRBV12-4 with TRBJ1-6; 8 positions agree with TRBD1. With V trimmed by 5 bases and J by 7 bases, 10 bases remained unmatched. The CDR3 extends over 16 amino acids. The CDR3 here is CASSLGQGSGNSPLHF. The CDR3, as DNA: TGTGCCAGCAGTCTCGGACAGGGCTCAGGAAATTCACCCCTCCACTTT.

The sample holds many counts of this clonotype. The chain employs TRBV11-2 and TRBJ2-2; D not resolved. The CDR3 has 12 residues. Germline CDR1 SGHAT, CDR2 FQNNGV. V lost 7 bases, J lost 8 bases, and 11 bases lay in between. CDR3 in amino acids: CASTNLGGELFF. The DNA of the CDR3 is TGTGCCAGCACCAATTTAGGAGGGGAGCTGTTTTTT.

This clonotype has a count of ten or more. This CDR3 is CASSERDRSPKAFF. The CDR3 DNA follows: TGTGCCAGCAGTGAGAGAGACAGATCCCCCAAAGCTTTCTTT. The chain links TRBV6-1 to TRBJ1-1, with D perhaps matching TRBD1 (5 bases). From germline, CDR1 is MNHNS and CDR2 SASEGT. This CDR3 contains 14 residues. V was shortened by 3 bases and J by 9 bases, with 17 bases between the two germline ends.

This clonotype occurred many times. The chain carries TRBV6-5 and TRBJ2-7, with D unclear. V gave up 5 bases and J gave up 2 bases, with 7 bases separating them. The CDR3 extends over 12 amino acids. Germline lookup yields CDR1 MNHEY and CDR2 SVGAGI. CDR3 sequence: CASSTTAYEQYF. In DNA form, the CDR3 reads TGTGCCAGCAGTACGACCGCCTACGAGCAGTACTTC.

At least ten counts were recorded for this clonotype. The chain combines TRBV4-2 with TRBJ1-2; 10 bases are shared with TRBD1. CDR3 length: 15 amino acids. Germline V lookup: CDR1 LGHNA, CDR2 YNFKEQ. The ends lost 3 bases at V and 8 bases at J; junction bases unmatched: 9. The CDR3 loop is CASSQHDRGRRGYTF. CDR3 DNA: TGTGCCAGCAGCCAGCACGACAGGGGGCGGAGGGGCTACACCTTC.

This clonotype was seen ten or more times. This sequence joins TRBV27 and TRBJ1-6; possibly TRBD1 for D (5 bases). CDR1 MNHEY and CDR2 SMNVEV come from the germline V gene (reference sequence). This CDR3 has 13 amino acids. Trimming removed 6 bases at V and 10 bases at J, with 13 bases between. DNA of the CDR3: TGTGCCAGCAGGTGGACGGGACGATCACCCCTCCACTTT. Translation gives CASRWTGRSPLHF.

This chain uses TRBV6-1 with TRBJ1-5, with a possible D match to TRBD1 (5 bases). Trimming took 7 bases from V and 6 from J, leaving 19 bases between them. Germline V CDR1 and CDR2: MNHNS, SASEGT. The CDR3 totals 15 residues. CDR3: CASTSDAGLAQPQHF. The CDR3 DNA is TGTGCCAGCACCTCGGACGCGGGGCTCGCTCAGCCCCAGCATTTT.

This clonotype was recorded a few times. V usage is TRBV11-2 and J usage is TRBJ2-5, with a tentative D call TRBD2 (5 bases). This CDR3 contains 13 residues. The germline CDR1 and CDR2 sequences are SGHAT and FQNNGV. The germline V and J ends were trimmed by 6 bases and 4 bases, with 12 bases remaining between them. CDR3 sequence reads: CASRLGVRETQYF. In DNA, the CDR3 is TGTGCCAGCAGACTAGGTGTACGAGAGACCCAGTACTTC.

This clonotype was found many times. The chain carries TRBV29-1 and TRBJ1-1, with D possibly TRBD1 on 6 matching bases. Trimming took 7 bases from V and 2 from J, leaving 17 bases between them. CDR3 length equals 14 residues. The V gene's germline CDR1 is SQVTM and CDR2 ANQGSEA. This CDR3 is CSAISGTPNTEAFF. The CDR3 region has the DNA TGCAGCGCCATATCCGGGACACCCAACACTGAAGCTTTCTTT.

Concerning this clonotype: No conserved phenylalanine or tryptophan is present at the end of the CDR3, so a read error is the likely explanation. This chain uses TRBV9 with TRBJ2-7; tentative D call: TRBD2 (6 bases). V dropped 4 bases and J dropped 0 bases, with 17 bases sitting between them. CDR1 and CDR2 (germline): SGDLS, YYNGEE. The CDR3 is 16 amino acids. DNA for the CDR3: TGTGCCAGCAGCTCACTAGCATCCGGGATCTCCTACGAGCAGTACTCC. It translates to CASSSLASGISYEQYS.

This clonotype was recorded at least ten times. This rearrangement joins TRBV6-2 or TRBV6-3 to TRBJ1-1; weak D call: TRBD1 (5 bases). The CDR3 has 14 amino acids. CDR1 and CDR2 from the germline V gene are MNHEY and SVGEGT. The CDR3 reads CATQDTTQSIEAFF. The CDR3 DNA reads TGTGCTACCCAGGACACGACGCAGAGCATTGAAGCTTTCTTT.

This clonotype was seen at least ten times. The V gene is TRBV27, the J gene TRBJ1-5; maybe TRBD1 (6 bases). The CDR3 totals 16 residues. Looked up from germline, CDR1 is MNHEY and CDR2 is SMNVEV (reference sequence). V was pared by 4 bases and J by 2 bases, with 15 bases between. DNA of the CDR3: TGTGCCAGCAGTTATCTGGGGGCGCAGGGCAATCAGCCCCAGCATTTT. This sequence encodes CASSYLGAQGNQPQHF.

This clonotype was observed many times. The chain has TRBV7-9 and TRBJ1-1, with unresolved D. Germline V gene lookup returns CDR1 SEHNR and CDR2 FQNEAQ (reference sequence). V was clipped by 7 bases and J by 6 bases, with 9 bases between them. CDR3 length equals 11 residues. CDR3 region: CASNETSEAFF. The DNA of the CDR3 is TGTGCCAGCAACGAAACCTCTGAAGCTTTCTTT.